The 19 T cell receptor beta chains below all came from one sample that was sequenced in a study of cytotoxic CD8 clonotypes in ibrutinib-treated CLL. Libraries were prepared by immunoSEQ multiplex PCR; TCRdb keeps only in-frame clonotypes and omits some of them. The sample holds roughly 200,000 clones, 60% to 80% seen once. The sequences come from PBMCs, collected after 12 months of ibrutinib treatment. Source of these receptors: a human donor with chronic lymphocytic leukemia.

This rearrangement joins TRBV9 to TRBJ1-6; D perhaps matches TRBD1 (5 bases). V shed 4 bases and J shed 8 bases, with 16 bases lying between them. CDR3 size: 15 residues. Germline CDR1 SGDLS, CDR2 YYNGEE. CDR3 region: CASSPTSIGDSPLHF. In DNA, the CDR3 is TGTGCCAGCAGCCCTACGTCCATAGGGGATTCACCCCTCCACTTT.

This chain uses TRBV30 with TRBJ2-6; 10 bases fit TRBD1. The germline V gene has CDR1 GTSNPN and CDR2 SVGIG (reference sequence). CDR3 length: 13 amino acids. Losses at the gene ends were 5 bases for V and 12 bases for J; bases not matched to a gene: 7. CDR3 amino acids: CAWGYRDRGVLTF. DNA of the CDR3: TGTGCCTGGGGTTACCGGGACAGGGGCGTCCTGACTTTC.

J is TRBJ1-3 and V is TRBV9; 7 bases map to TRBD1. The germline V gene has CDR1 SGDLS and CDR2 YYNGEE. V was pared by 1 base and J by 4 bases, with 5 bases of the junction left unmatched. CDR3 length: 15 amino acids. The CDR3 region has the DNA TGTGCCAGCAGCGTACAGGGGGTGGAGGGAAACACCATATATTTT. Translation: CASSVQGVEGNTIYF.

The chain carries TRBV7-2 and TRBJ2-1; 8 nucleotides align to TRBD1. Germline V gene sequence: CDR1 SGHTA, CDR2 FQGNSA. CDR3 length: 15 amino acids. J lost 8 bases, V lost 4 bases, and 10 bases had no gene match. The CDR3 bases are TGTGCCAGCAGCTCGTCCAGGGGGCCCATCGATGAGCAGTTCTTC. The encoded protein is CASSSSRGPIDEQFF.

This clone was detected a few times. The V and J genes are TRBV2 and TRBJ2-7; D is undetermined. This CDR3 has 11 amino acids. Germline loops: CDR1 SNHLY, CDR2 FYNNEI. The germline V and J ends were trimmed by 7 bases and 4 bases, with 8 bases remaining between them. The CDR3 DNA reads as TGTGCCAGCACTGGCGAGTACGAGCAGTACTTC. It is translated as CASTGEYEQYF. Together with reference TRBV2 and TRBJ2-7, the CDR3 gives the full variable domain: EPEVTQTPSHQVTQMGQEVILRCVPISNHLYFYWYRQILGQKVEFLVSFYNNEISEKSEIFDDQFSVERPDGSNFTLKIRSTKLEDSAMYFCASTGEYEQYFGPGTRLTVT.

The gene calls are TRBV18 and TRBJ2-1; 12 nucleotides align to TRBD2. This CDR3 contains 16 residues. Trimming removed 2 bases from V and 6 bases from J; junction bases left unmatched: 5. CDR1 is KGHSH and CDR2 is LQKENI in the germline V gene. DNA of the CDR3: TGTGCCAGCTCACCATCCCTAGCGGGAGGGCGCAATGAGCAGTTCTTC. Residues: CASSPSLAGGRNEQFF. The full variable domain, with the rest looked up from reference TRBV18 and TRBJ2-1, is NAGVMQNPRHLVRRRGQEARLRCSPMKGHSHVYWYRQLPEEGLKFMVYLQKENIIDESGMPKERFSAEFPKEGPSILRIQQVVRGDSAAYFCASSPSLAGGRNEQFFGPGTRLTVL.

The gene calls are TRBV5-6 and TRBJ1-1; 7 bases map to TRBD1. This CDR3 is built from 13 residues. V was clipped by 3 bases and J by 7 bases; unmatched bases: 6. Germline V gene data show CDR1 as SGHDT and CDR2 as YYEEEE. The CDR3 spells CASSSTGFLEAFF. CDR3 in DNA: TGTGCCAGCAGCTCGACAGGGTTCCTTGAAGCTTTCTTT.

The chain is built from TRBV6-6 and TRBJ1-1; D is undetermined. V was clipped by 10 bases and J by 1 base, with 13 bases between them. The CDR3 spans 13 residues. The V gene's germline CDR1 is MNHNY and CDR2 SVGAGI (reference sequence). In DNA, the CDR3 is TGTGCCACCAACACGGACTGGAACACTGAAGCTTTCTTT. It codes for CATNTDWNTEAFF.

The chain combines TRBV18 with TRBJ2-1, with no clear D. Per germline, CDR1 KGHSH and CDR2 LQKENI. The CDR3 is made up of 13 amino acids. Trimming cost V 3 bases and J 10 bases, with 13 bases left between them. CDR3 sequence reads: CASSPTSKIEQFF. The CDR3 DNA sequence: TGTGCCAGCTCACCGACTTCTAAGATAGAGCAGTTCTTC. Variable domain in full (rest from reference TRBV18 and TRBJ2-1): NAGVMQNPRHLVRRRGQEARLRCSPMKGHSHVYWYRQLPEEGLKFMVYLQKENIIDESGMPKERFSAEFPKEGPSILRIQQVVRGDSAAYFCASSPTSKIEQFFGPGTRLTVL.

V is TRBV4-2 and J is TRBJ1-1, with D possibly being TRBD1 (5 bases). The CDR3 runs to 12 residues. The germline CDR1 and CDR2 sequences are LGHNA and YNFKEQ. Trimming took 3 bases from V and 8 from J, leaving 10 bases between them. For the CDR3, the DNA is TGTGCCAGCAGCCACAGGGATAACGAAGCTTTCTTT. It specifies CASSHRDNEAFF.

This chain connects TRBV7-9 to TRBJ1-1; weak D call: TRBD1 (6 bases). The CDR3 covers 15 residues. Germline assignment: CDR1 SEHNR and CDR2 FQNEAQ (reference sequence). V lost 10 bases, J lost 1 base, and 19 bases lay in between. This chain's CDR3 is CAISSGGSKNTEAFF. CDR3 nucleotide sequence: TGTGCCATCTCGAGCGGGGGCAGCAAGAACACTGAAGCTTTCTTT.

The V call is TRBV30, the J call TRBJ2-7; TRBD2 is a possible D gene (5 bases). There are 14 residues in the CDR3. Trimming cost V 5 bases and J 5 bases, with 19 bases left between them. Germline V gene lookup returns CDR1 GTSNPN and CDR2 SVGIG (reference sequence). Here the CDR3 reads CAWAEWALRDEQYF. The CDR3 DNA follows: TGTGCCTGGGCAGAGTGGGCTCTGCGGGACGAGCAGTACTTC.

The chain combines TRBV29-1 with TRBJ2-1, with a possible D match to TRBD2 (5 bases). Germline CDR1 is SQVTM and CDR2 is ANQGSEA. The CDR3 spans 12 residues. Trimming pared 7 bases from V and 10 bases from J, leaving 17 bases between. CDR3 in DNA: TGCAGCGCCAACTTCACACTAGGAGAGCAGTTCTTC. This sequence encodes CSANFTLGEQFF.

The CDR3 nucleotides read TGTGCCAGCAGTTCTGGGACAGGGATCACTGAAGCTTTCTTT. Translation gives CASSSGTGITEAFF. The V and J genes are TRBV27 and TRBJ1-1; TRBD1 matches 9 bases. J gave up 4 bases and V 4 bases, and 4 bases lay outside the gene matches. This CDR3 comprises 14 residues. The V gene's germline CDR1 is MNHEY and CDR2 SMNVEV (reference sequence).

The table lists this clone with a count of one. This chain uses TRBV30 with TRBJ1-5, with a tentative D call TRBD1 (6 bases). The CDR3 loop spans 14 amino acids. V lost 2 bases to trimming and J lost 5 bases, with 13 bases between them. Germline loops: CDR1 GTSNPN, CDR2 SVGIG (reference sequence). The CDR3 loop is CAWSPGTPYQPQHF. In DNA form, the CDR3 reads TGTGCCTGGAGTCCCGGGACACCTTATCAGCCCCAGCATTTT.

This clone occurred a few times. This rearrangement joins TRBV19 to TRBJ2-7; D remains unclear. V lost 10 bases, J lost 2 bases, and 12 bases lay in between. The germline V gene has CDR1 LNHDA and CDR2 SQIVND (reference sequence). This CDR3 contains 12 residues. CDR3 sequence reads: CATAKGTYEQYF. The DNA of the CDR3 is TGTGCCACCGCGAAAGGTACCTACGAGCAGTACTTC.

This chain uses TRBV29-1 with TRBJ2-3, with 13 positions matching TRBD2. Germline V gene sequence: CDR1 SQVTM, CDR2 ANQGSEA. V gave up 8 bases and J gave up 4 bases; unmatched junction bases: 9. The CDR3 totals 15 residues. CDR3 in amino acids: CSPMGLAGPPDTQYF. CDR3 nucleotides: TGCAGCCCTATGGGACTAGCGGGACCACCAGATACGCAGTATTTT.

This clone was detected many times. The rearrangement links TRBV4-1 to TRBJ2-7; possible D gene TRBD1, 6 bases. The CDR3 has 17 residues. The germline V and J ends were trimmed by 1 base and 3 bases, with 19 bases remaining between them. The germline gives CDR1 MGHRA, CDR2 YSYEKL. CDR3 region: CASSQVDPTGSFYEQYF. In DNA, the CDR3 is TGCGCCAGCAGCCAAGTGGACCCGACAGGTTCTTTCTACGAGCAGTACTTC.

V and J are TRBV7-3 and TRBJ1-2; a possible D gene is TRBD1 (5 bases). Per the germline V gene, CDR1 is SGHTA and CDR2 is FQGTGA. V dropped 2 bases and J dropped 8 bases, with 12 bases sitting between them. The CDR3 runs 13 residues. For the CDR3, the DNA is TGTGCCAGCAGCTTATCCGGGACGGGGGGCTACACCTTC. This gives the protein CASSLSGTGGYTF.